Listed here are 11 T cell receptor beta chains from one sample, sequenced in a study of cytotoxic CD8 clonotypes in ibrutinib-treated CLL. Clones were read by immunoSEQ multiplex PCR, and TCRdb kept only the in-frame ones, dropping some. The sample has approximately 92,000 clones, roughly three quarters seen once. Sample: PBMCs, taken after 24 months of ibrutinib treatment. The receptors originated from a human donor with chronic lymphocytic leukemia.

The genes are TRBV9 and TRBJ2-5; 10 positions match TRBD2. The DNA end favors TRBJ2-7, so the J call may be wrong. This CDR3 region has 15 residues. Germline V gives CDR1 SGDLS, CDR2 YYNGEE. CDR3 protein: CASSVGASGSYEQYF. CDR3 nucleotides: TGTGCCAGCAGCGTAGGGGCTAGCGGGAGCTACGAGCAGTACTTC.

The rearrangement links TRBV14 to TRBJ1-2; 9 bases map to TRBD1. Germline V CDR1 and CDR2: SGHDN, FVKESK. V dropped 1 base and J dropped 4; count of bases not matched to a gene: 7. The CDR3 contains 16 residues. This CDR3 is CASSQGGTGPLYGYTF. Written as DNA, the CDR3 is TGTGCCAGCAGCCAAGGGGGGACAGGGCCGCTCTATGGCTACACCTTC. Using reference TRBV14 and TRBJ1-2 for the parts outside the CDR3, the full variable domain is EAGVTQFPSHSVIEKGQTVTLRCDPISGHDNLYWYRRVMGKEIKFLLHFVKESKQDESGMPNNRFLAERTGGTYSTLKVQPAELEDSGVYFCASSQGGTGPLYGYTFGSGTRLTVV.

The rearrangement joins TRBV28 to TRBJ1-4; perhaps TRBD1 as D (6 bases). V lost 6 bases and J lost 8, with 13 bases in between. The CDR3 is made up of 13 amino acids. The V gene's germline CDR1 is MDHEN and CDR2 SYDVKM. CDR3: CASRGAPGEKLFF. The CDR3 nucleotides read TGTGCCAGCAGGGGGGCGCCGGGGGAAAAACTGTTTTTT.

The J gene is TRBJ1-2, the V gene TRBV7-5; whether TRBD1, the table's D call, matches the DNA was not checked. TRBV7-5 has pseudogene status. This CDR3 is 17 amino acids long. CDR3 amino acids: CARSLDSVNQGIYGYTF. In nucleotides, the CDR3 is TGTGCCAGAAGCTTAGATTCCGTAAACCAGGGCATATATGGCTACACCTTC.

The CDR3 sequence: CASRSGQDEAFF. The CDR3 DNA is TGTGCCAGCAGGTCTGGACAGGATGAAGCTTTCTTT. The V call is TRBV9, the J call TRBJ1-1; TRBD1 agrees at 7 bases. The V segment lost 5 bases and the J segment 7 bases; nucleotides outside the gene matches: 5. Germline V gene lookup returns CDR1 SGDLS and CDR2 YYNGEE. The CDR3 covers 12 residues.

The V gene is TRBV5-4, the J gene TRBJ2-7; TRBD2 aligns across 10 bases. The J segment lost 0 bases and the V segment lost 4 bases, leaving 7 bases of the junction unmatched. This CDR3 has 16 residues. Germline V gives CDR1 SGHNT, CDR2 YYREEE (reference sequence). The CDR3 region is CASSPMTSGFSYEQYF. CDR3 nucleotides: TGTGCCAGCAGCCCTATGACTAGCGGGTTCTCCTACGAGCAGTACTTC.

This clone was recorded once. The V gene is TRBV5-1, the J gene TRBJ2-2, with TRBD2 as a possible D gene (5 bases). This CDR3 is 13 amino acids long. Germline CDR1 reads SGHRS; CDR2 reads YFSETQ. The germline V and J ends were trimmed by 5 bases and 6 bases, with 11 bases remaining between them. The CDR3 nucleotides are TGCGCCAGCAGGTCCGTCGGGGCCGGGGAGCTGTTTTTT. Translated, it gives CASRSVGAGELFF.

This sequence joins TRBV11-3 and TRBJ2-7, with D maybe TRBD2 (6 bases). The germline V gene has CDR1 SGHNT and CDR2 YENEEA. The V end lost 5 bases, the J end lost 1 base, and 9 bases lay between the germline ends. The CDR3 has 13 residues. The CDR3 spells CASSLGTSYEQYF. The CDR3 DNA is TGTGCCAGCAGCCTAGGGACTTCCTACGAGCAGTACTTC.

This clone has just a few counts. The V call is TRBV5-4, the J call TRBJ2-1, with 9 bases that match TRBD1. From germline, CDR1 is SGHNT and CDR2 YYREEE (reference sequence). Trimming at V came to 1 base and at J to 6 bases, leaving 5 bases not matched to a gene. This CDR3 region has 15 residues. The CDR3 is CASSLQDRGANEQFF. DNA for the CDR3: TGTGCCAGCAGCTTGCAGGACAGGGGTGCCAATGAGCAGTTCTTC.

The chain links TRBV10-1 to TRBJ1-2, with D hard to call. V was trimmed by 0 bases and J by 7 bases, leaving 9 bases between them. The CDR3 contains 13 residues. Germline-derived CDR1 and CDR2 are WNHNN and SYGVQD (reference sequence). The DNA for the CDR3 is TGCGCCAGCAGTGAGTCCGCACGGGGTGGCTACACCTTC. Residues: CASSESARGGYTF.

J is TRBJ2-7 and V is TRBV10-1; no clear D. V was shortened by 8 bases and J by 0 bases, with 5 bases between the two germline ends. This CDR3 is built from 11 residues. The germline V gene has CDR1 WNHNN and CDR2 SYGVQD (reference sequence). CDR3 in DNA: TGCGCCAGCGGGGACTCCTACGAGCAGTACTTC. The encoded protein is CASGDSYEQYF.